The 3 T cell receptor beta chains listed next were all sequenced from one sample in a study of cytomegalovirus exposure and HLA in healthy donors. The study ran its PCR with 60 Vbeta and 13 Jbeta primers. Profiling relied on immunoSEQ multiplex PCR, and the TCRdb table lists in-frame clones only, not all of them. The sample lists approximately 200,000 clones; approximately 85% were seen once. Specimen: PBMCs. The receptors shown here come from a woman between 50 and 59 years old in good health and CMV-seronegative.

This clone was observed a few times. The chain couples TRBV28 to TRBJ2-7; 8 nucleotides line up with TRBD1. The V segment lost 2 bases and the J segment 5 bases; nucleotides outside the gene matches: 8. CDR1 and CDR2 from the germline V gene are MDHEN and SYDVKM. This CDR3 is 15 amino acids long. The DNA of the CDR3 is TGTGCCAGCAGTTTAGCGACAGGGGTGATGAACGAGCAGTACTTC. As protein: CASSLATGVMNEQYF.

The chain recombines TRBV28 with TRBJ2-5, with D possibly TRBD1 on 6 matching bases. The CDR3 has 15 residues. Trimming took off 6 bases at V and 5 bases at J, with 19 bases between the two ends. Germline V gene lookup returns CDR1 MDHEN and CDR2 SYDVKM. CDR3 sequence: CASSRDISGVETQYF. The CDR3 region has the DNA TGTGCCAGCAGCCGGGACATCTCCGGGGTCGAGACCCAGTACTTC.

In this sample, this clone turned up once. The chain employs TRBV7-2 and TRBJ1-1; no reliable D call. Trimming removed 4 bases at V and 1 base at J, with 13 bases between. Per the germline V gene, CDR1 is SGHTA and CDR2 is FQGNSA. This CDR3 is built from 15 residues. The CDR3 bases are TGTGCCAGCAGCTACACGGGATGGGGGAACACTGAAGCTTTCTTT. Translated: CASSYTGWGNTEAFF.